The 15 T cell receptor beta chains presented below share a single source sample, sequenced in a study of cytomegalovirus exposure and HLA in healthy donors. PCR used 60 Vbeta primers and 13 Jbeta primers. TCRdb's table, derived via immunoSEQ multiplex PCR, lists solely in-frame clones and lacks some. This table holds around 50,000 clones, around 83% found once. The sample taken for sequencing was PBMCs. The receptor set was obtained from a man aged 30-40 years in good health and CMV-seronegative.

The CDR3: CASSPGGATNEKLFF. CDR3 in DNA: TGCGCCAGCAGCCCGGGGGGGGCGACTAATGAAAAACTGTTTTTT. The chain links TRBV5-1 to TRBJ1-4, with D maybe TRBD1 (6 bases). Trimming removed 4 bases from V and 2 bases from J, with 12 bases in between. The V gene's germline CDR1 is SGHRS and CDR2 YFSETQ. CDR3 length: 15 amino acids.

The chain recombines TRBV2 with TRBJ2-3, with TRBD2 identical over 11 bases. Per the germline V gene, CDR1 is SNHLY and CDR2 is FYNNEI. This CDR3 has 15 amino acids. J lost 6 bases, V lost 5 bases, and 7 bases had no gene match. This chain's CDR3 is CASSKLAGVLDTQYF. In DNA, the CDR3 is TGTGCCAGCAGTAAACTAGCGGGAGTATTGGATACGCAGTATTTT.

V gene TRBV27 combines with J gene TRBJ2-1, with 9 bases matching TRBD2. This CDR3 is 16 amino acids long. The V and J ends lost 5 bases and 7 bases, in that order; junction bases with no gene match: 12. CDR1 and CDR2 (germline): MNHEY, SMNVEV (reference sequence). The CDR3 DNA sequence: TGTGCCAGCAGTAGGGGGACTAGCCTCACCTTAAATGAGCAGTTCTTC. Its protein is CASSRGTSLTLNEQFF.

The chain links TRBV5-5 to TRBJ1-1, with D maybe TRBD1 (5 bases). The CDR3 totals 16 residues. Germline V gives CDR1 SGHKS, CDR2 YYEKEE (reference sequence). V was shortened by 0 bases and J by 0 bases, with 12 bases between the two germline ends. The CDR3 region is CASSLGPDRMNTEAFF. The CDR3 DNA reads TGTGCCAGCAGCTTGGGTCCCGACAGAATGAACACTGAAGCTTTCTTT.

The CDR3 bases are TGTGCCAGCAGCTCCCTCGGGGGGCATGCTGAAGCTTTCTTT. It is translated as CASSSLGGHAEAFF. The chain combines TRBV7-2 with TRBJ1-1; tentative D call: TRBD1 (6 bases). Trimming took off 4 bases at V and 6 bases at J, with 15 bases between the two ends. This CDR3 comprises 14 residues. Germline CDR1 and CDR2: SGHTA and FQGNSA.

There are a few counts of this clone. The V and J genes are TRBV4-3 and TRBJ2-2; possibly TRBD1 for D (6 bases). CDR1 is LGHNA, CDR2 YSLEER, per germline. The V end was cut by 0 bases, the J end by 5 bases, with 13 bases between. The CDR3 consists of 16 residues. CDR3 protein: CASSQDRGLVTGELFF. The CDR3 DNA sequence: TGCGCCAGCAGCCAAGATAGGGGGTTGGTGACCGGGGAGCTGTTTTTT.

This chain connects TRBV9 to TRBJ2-5, with D tentatively TRBD1 (5 bases). The DNA end is a closer match to TRBJ2-7, so the J assignment may be wrong. The CDR3 spans 16 residues. Germline V lookup: CDR1 SGDLS, CDR2 YYNGEE. The CDR3, as DNA: TGTGCCAGCAGCCCCGATCGTGGGGCTAGTCGATACGAGCAGTACTTC. It translates to CASSPDRGASRYEQYF.

This chain connects TRBV9 to TRBJ2-3; D not certain. Trimming stripped 2 bases from V and 6 bases from J, with 10 bases between. The CDR3 is 13 residues long. CDR1 is SGDLS, CDR2 YYNGEE, per germline. The CDR3, as DNA: TGTGCCAGCAGCGTCGGAGTGGCGGATACGCAGTATTTT. Protein product: CASSVGVADTQYF.

V usage is TRBV6-5 and J usage is TRBJ1-1, with D possibly matching TRBD1 (5 bases). The CDR3 spans 15 residues. In germline, CDR1 is MNHEY, CDR2 SVGAGI. V gave up 10 bases and J gave up 1 base, with 19 bases separating them. The chain's CDR3 is CATRPGGASNTEAFF. The CDR3 DNA reads TGTGCCACCCGACCTGGAGGGGCCTCGAACACTGAAGCTTTCTTT.

V and J are TRBV9 and TRBJ2-7; 7 bases are a match to TRBD1. CDR1 is SGDLS and CDR2 is YYNGEE in the germline V gene. CDR3 length equals 15 residues. Losses at the gene ends were 4 bases for V and 3 bases for J; bases not matched to a gene: 10. In DNA, the CDR3 is TGTGCCAGCAGCCCCTCAGGGGACAGCTACTACGAGCAGTACTTC. Protein: CASSPSGDSYYEQYF.

The J gene is TRBJ1-1, the V gene TRBV11-2, with 7 bases fitting TRBD1. V was clipped by 4 bases and J by 0 bases; unmatched bases: 8. CDR1 and CDR2 from the germline V gene are SGHAT and FQNNGV. The CDR3 runs to 16 residues. The CDR3 region is CASSSGQTIMNTEAFF. The CDR3 DNA sequence: TGTGCCAGCAGCTCGGGACAGACCATCATGAACACTGAAGCTTTCTTT. Variable domain in full (rest from reference TRBV11-2 and TRBJ1-1): EAGVAQSPRYKIIEKRQSVAFWCNPISGHATLYWYQQILGQGPKLLIQFQNNGVVDDSQLPKDRFSAERLKGVDSTLKIQPAKLEDSAVYLCASSSGQTIMNTEAFFGQGTRLTVV.

The chain employs TRBV7-3 and TRBJ1-1, with D perhaps matching TRBD1 (5 bases). The CDR3 has 15 residues. Germline V CDR1 and CDR2: SGHTA, FQGTGA. The germline V and J ends were trimmed by 0 bases and 0 bases, with 8 bases remaining between them. The CDR3 DNA sequence: TGTGCCAGCAGCTTAACACGGGGGATGAACACTGAAGCTTTCTTT. Its translation is CASSLTRGMNTEAFF.

This sequence joins TRBV5-1 and TRBJ2-7; D might be TRBD1 (5 bases). V lost 4 bases and J 4 bases, leaving 15 bases between the germline ends. This CDR3 region has 14 residues. Germline-derived CDR1 and CDR2 are SGHRS and YFSETQ. CDR3 loop: CASSPSAGSYEQYF. In nucleotides, the CDR3 is TGCGCCAGCAGCCCGTCGGCAGGGTCGTACGAGCAGTACTTC.

The rearrangement joins TRBV2 to TRBJ1-6; TRBD1 might be the D (5 bases). The CDR3 runs to 15 residues. CDR1 SNHLY and CDR2 FYNNEI come from the germline V gene. With 1 base removed from V and 10 bases from J, the gap between germline ends came to 14 bases. The CDR3 nucleotides read TGTGCCAGCAGTGAAGATCAGGGAAGGGAATCACCCCTCCACTTT. It yields the protein CASSEDQGRESPLHF. The entire variable domain, with the rest obtained from reference TRBV2 and TRBJ1-6, is as follows: EPEVTQTPSHQVTQMGQEVILRCVPISNHLYFYWYRQILGQKVEFLVSFYNNEISEKSEIFDDQFSVERPDGSNFTLKIRSTKLEDSAMYFCASSEDQGRESPLHFGNGTRLTVT.

The rearrangement uses TRBV7-2 and TRBJ2-5, with D unclear. CDR1 and CDR2 from the germline V gene are SGHTA and FQGNSA. The CDR3 has 14 residues. The V end was cut by 2 bases, the J end by 2 bases, with 9 bases between. CDR3 sequence (DNA): TGTGCCAGCAGCTTACGAAGCCTACAAGAGACCCAGTACTTC. This sequence encodes CASSLRSLQETQYF.